This T cell receptor (beta chain) was sequenced during a study of blood T cell repertoires in COVID-19. Across the whole study: Spain, Italy and the United States supplied samples that represented acute and convalescent COVID-19. The cDNA or gDNA used as material had been derived from T cells, B-cell-depleted T cells, or PBMCs.

Trimming shortened V by 0 bases and J by 2 bases, and 14 bases separated the two germline ends. The CDR3 covers 18 residues. Germline V gene data show CDR1 as MGHRA and CDR2 as YSYEKL. Per the study methods: Scientists estimated how many nucleated cells there were by amplifying reference gene primers. Generated by immunoSEQ multiplex PCR, the TCRdb table keeps only in-frame clones and is missing some. V, J and clone size are those of that table, while D and trimming were read from the DNA. The sample includes some 330,000 clones, around nine tenths of them seen just once. In terms of age and location, participants ranged from roughly 18 to 90 years and lived in under 30 US areas.

This chain links TRBV4-1 with TRBJ2-6, with D maybe TRBD1 (5 bases). This sequence originates from a man aged 25-40 years who had recovered from COVID-19. Input material: PBMCs or T cells enriched from blood (not recorded which). In DNA, the CDR3 is TGCGCCAGCAGCCAAGAGGCAGGGCATCGGACTGGGGCCAACGTCCTGACTTTC. Translation: CASSQEAGHRTGANVLTF.